Each of the 4 T cell receptor beta chains below was sequenced from the same sample in a study of memory CD4+ T cells and cytomegalovirus serostatus. Single viable CD3+CD4+CD8-CD45RO+ cells were sorted as the memory CD4+ T cells. Sequencing was performed with immunoSEQ multiplex PCR; in TCRdb, only in-frame clones are kept and a portion is missing. Of 75,000 to 90,000 clones in the sample, 80% were seen once. The specimen sequenced was memory CD4+ T cells from blood. Receptors originate from an adult in good health and CMV-seronegative.

The DNA for the CDR3 is TGTGCCAGCAGTTCCCCGGGCCCAGAGACCCAGTACTTC. Protein product: CASSSPGPETQYF. The V and J genes are TRBV6-6 and TRBJ2-5; D unclear. Germline V gene lookup returns CDR1 MNHNY and CDR2 SVGAGI (reference sequence). The CDR3 runs to 13 residues. With 4 bases removed from V and 4 bases from J, the gap between germline ends came to 10 bases.

The V gene is TRBV27, the J gene TRBJ1-1, with TRBD1 identical over 10 bases. There are 15 residues in the CDR3. Germline CDR1 MNHEY, CDR2 SMNVEV (reference sequence). The J segment lost 4 bases and the V segment lost 5 bases, leaving 7 bases of the junction unmatched. The DNA of the CDR3 is TGTGCCAGCAGTCTGACAGGGGGCGCGGTCACTGAAGCTTTCTTT. It codes for CASSLTGGAVTEAFF.

The chain couples TRBV5-1 to TRBJ1-1, with D tentatively TRBD1 (6 bases). This CDR3 has 15 amino acids. With 0 bases removed from V and 1 base from J, the gap between germline ends came to 10 bases. Germline CDR1 reads SGHRS; CDR2 reads YFSETQ. CDR3 region: CASSLEGGWNTEAFF. CDR3 nucleotide sequence: TGCGCCAGCAGCTTGGAAGGGGGGTGGAACACTGAAGCTTTCTTT.

The chain carries TRBV5-4 and TRBJ1-1; 11 bases are shared with TRBD1. CDR3 size: 15 residues. In germline, CDR1 is SGHNT, CDR2 YYREEE (reference sequence). V gave up 4 bases and J gave up 0 bases; unmatched junction bases: 2. The CDR3 is CASSAGQGVNTEAFF. CDR3 nucleotides: TGTGCCAGCAGCGCGGGACAGGGGGTGAACACTGAAGCTTTCTTT.